Presented here are 5 T cell receptor beta chains from one specimen sequenced in a study of T cell repertoires in cytomegalovirus infection. Their recognized antigens are unknown. TCRdb re-called the reads with MiXCR, one entry per CDR3 protein. The sample includes a few hundred thousand distinct CDR3 sequences, 30% to 40% of them seen just once. The input for sequencing was cultured PBMCs, taken from culture after CMV antigen stimulation. These TCRs come from a human donor in good health (CMV status not recorded). Some clones in this sample may be carry-over from other donors' samples.

This clonotype was picked up many times. The V and J genes are TRBV7-2 and TRBJ1-3; 7 nucleotides agree with TRBD1. The germline V gene encodes CDR1 SGHTA and CDR2 FQGNSA. The CDR3 consists of 14 residues. The trim removed 5 bases at V and 0 bases at J, leaving 1 base unmatched. The CDR3 bases are TGTGCCAGCAGCCGGGACAGCTCTGGAAACACCATATATTTT. Translating it yields CASSRDSSGNTIYF.

Only a few counts were recorded for this clonotype. The chain combines TRBV10-1 with TRBJ2-7, with D perhaps TRBD1 (6 bases). This CDR3 is built from 15 residues. CDR1 is WNHNN, CDR2 SYGVQD, per germline (reference sequence). Trimming shortened V by 0 bases and J by 6 bases, and 15 bases separated the two germline ends. CDR3 coding DNA: TGCGCCAGCAGTGAGTCAAAAAACAGGGATGCCGAGCAGTACGTC. It yields the protein CASSESKNRDAEQYV.

The rearrangement uses TRBV5-1 and TRBJ1-5; D is uncertain. CDR3 length: 13 residues. CDR1 is SGHRS and CDR2 is YFSETQ in the germline V gene. The germline V and J ends were trimmed by 2 bases and 7 bases, with 10 bases remaining between them. CDR3 region: CASSFDVEQPQHF. Written as DNA, the CDR3 is TGCGCCAGCAGCTTCGATGTGGAGCAGCCCCAGCATTTT.

This clonotype has just a few counts. As DNA, the CDR3 is TGTGCCAGCACAAGGCGGGCGAACACCGGGGAGCTGTTTTTT. It translates to CASTRRANTGELFF. J is TRBJ2-2 and V is TRBV28; possible D gene TRBD2, 5 bases. The CDR3 runs to 14 residues. CDR1 is MDHEN and CDR2 is SYDVKM in the germline V gene. Between the trimmed V and J ends, which lost 7 bases and 0 bases, there was a span of 9 bases.

The rearrangement links TRBV7-9 to TRBJ2-4; D possibly matches TRBD1 or TRBD2 (5 bases each). V gave up 1 base and J gave up 2 bases, with 12 bases separating them. The CDR3 loop spans 16 amino acids. Germline lookup yields CDR1 SEHNR and CDR2 FQNEAQ (reference sequence). The CDR3 DNA is TGTGCCAGCAGCTTAGTGCCGGGACGGACCAAAAACATTCAGTACTTC. This gives the protein CASSLVPGRTKNIQYF.